One TCR beta chain is described in this entry. TCRdb's copy holds only in-frame clones and misses some; the assay was immunoSEQ multiplex PCR. The table records some 94,000 clones, about 94% of them present only once. The data originate from a study of technical replicates of blood from a handful of donors. V shed 0 bases and J shed 6 bases, with 12 bases lying between them. The V gene's germline CDR1 is SGHTA and CDR2 FQGTGA. This CDR3 has 14 amino acids. The rearrangement links TRBV7-3 to TRBJ2-7; a possible D gene is TRBD2 (6 bases). This TCR derives from a human donor in good health. The sample was T cells isolated from PBMCs. The CDR3 region is CASSLTAGSTEQYF. CDR3 sequence (DNA): TGTGCCAGCAGCTTAACGGCGGGGAGCACCGAGCAGTACTTC.